This entry is about one T cell receptor beta chain. The data stem from a study of T cell changes during pregnancy in multiple sclerosis. Method: immunoSEQ multiplex PCR; TCRdb's copy keeps in-frame clones and lacks some. This table holds fewer than 85,000 clones, about 91% found once. Specimen: peripheral blood, collected before pregnancy. The receptor was derived from a female donor with multiple sclerosis, enrolled in a pregnancy study.

The CDR3 sequence: CASSEGPGGIDTQYF. CDR3 nucleotide sequence: TGTGCCAGCAGTGAAGGGCCAGGGGGAATAGATACGCAGTATTTT. The chain combines TRBV6-1 with TRBJ2-3; 7 positions match TRBD1. Per the germline V gene, CDR1 is MNHNS and CDR2 is SASEGT. This CDR3 has 15 amino acids. V was clipped by 1 base and J by 5 bases; unmatched bases: 6.